This T cell receptor (beta chain) was sequenced during a study of cytomegalovirus exposure and HLA in healthy donors. Assay: immunoSEQ multiplex PCR; the TCRdb copy retains only in-frame clones and omits some. This table holds roughly 200,000 clones, around 86% found once. V was shortened by 4 bases and J by 3 bases, with 10 bases between the two germline ends. CDR1 is MNHEY and CDR2 is SMNVEV in the germline V gene (reference sequence). The CDR3 is 14 amino acids. The chain employs TRBV27 and TRBJ2-1; possible D gene TRBD1, 6 bases. The sample was PBMCs. The receptor was derived from a man aged 25 to 40 in good health and CMV-seropositive. CDR3 region: CASSYTGRYNEQFF. For the CDR3, the DNA is TGTGCCAGCAGTTATACAGGGCGCTACAATGAGCAGTTCTTC.